The clone carrying this TCR beta chain appeared once. The V gene's germline CDR1 is SGHAT and CDR2 FQNNGV. This CDR3 has 13 residues. V was clipped by 2 bases and J by 7 bases, with 9 bases between them. In Seattle, patients joined the study during active infection and were tracked longitudinally. These data come from a study of blood T cell repertoires in COVID-19. Study details: The origin of the acute and convalescent COVID-19 samples was the United States, Italy and Spain. In each case, the material was cDNA or gDNA derived from T cells, B-cell-depleted T cells, or PBMCs.

In the original processing: Nucleated cell counts were estimated from reference gene primer amplification. TCRdb's copy holds only in-frame clones and misses some; the assay was immunoSEQ multiplex PCR. That table supplies the V and J calls and clone size; D and trimming were determined from the DNA. Of about 300,000 clones in the sample, roughly 86% are singletons; the top ten hold 1.8%. The clonotype originates from a woman in her thirties with COVID-19, enrolled during active disease. Sequenced: peripheral blood. V usage is TRBV11-2 and J usage is TRBJ1-5; possibly TRBD1 for D (5 bases). CDR3 in amino acids: CASSLTQVQPQHF. The CDR3 DNA reads TGTGCCAGCAGCTTAACACAGGTCCAGCCCCAGCATTTT. Filled out from reference TRBV11-2 and TRBJ1-5, the complete variable domain reads EAGVAQSPRYKIIEKRQSVAFWCNPISGHATLYWYQQILGQGPKLLIQFQNNGVVDDSQLPKDRFSAERLKGVDSTLKIQPAKLEDSAVYLCASSLTQVQPQHFGDGTRLSIL.